Each of the 6 T cell receptor beta chains below was sequenced from the same sample in a study of blood T cells in healthy people across ages. Through a sample-barcoded 5' primer and a J-beta primer mix, a second PCR was run for roughly 6 to 12 cycles. Each CDR3 protein gets one entry after TCRdb re-called the 5' RACE reads with MiXCR. The data show about 730,000 distinct CDR3 sequences, about 42% seen once. Specimen: blood. The receptors shown here come from an older woman in good health.

There are a few counts of this clonotype. The chain has TRBV4-2 and TRBJ1-5, with D unclear. Germline CDR1 LGHNA, CDR2 YNFKEQ. This CDR3 has 13 amino acids. V lost 1 base to trimming and J lost 7 bases, with 8 bases between them. The CDR3, as DNA: TGTGCCAGCAGCCAAGGCCGTTGGCAGCCCCAGCATTTT. Translation gives CASSQGRWQPQHF.

This clonotype was observed a handful of times. The J gene is TRBJ2-7, the V gene TRBV2; D unclear. The CDR3 is made up of 12 amino acids. V dropped 3 bases and J dropped 0 bases, with 3 bases sitting between them. Germline V gene data show CDR1 as SNHLY and CDR2 as FYNNEI. The CDR3: CASSDTSYEQYF. The CDR3 DNA sequence: TGTGCCAGCAGTGACACCTCCTACGAGCAGTACTTC.

At least ten counts were recorded for this clonotype. This CDR3 reads CASSRGTGPGPQHF. CDR3 coding DNA: TGTGCCAGCAGCCGTGGGACAGGGCCAGGGCCCCAGCATTTT. V and J are TRBV7-9 and TRBJ1-5; 9 positions agree with TRBD1. Trimming took 5 bases from V and 9 from J; bases not matched to a gene: 8. The CDR3 contains 14 residues. Germline V gene data show CDR1 as SEHNR and CDR2 as FQNEAQ (reference sequence).

This chain uses TRBV10-1 with TRBJ2-1; D is undetermined. V dropped 6 bases and J dropped 6 bases, with 6 bases sitting between them. CDR1 is WNHNN, CDR2 SYGVQD, per germline (reference sequence). The CDR3 covers 11 residues. As DNA, the CDR3 is TGCGCCAGCAGCAAATCCAATGAGCAGTTCTTC. It codes for CASSKSNEQFF.

The chain is built from TRBV20-1 and TRBJ2-5; possibly TRBD1 for D (6 bases). The CDR3 totals 15 residues. Germline V gene sequence: CDR1 DFQATT, CDR2 SNEGSKA (reference sequence). V dropped 1 base and J dropped 5 bases, with 17 bases sitting between them. Here the CDR3 DNA reads TGCAGTGCTAGAGTGGGGGCCGAGGCTTGGGAGACCCAGTACTTC. It encodes CSARVGAEAWETQYF.

This clonotype has a handful of counts. The chain employs TRBV6-5 and TRBJ2-3, with a possible D match to TRBD1 (6 bases). Germline values: CDR1 MNHEY, CDR2 SVGAGI. The ends were cut back, 2 bases at V and 0 bases at J, with 12 bases in the middle. CDR3 length equals 16 residues. CDR3 sequence (DNA): TGTGCCAGCAGTTACGGCAGGGGTGGAAGCACAGATACGCAGTATTTT. This gives the protein CASSYGRGGSTDTQYF.